The source of this T cell receptor beta chain is a study of CD8 T cells in Susac syndrome. Looked up from germline, CDR1 is LGHDT and CDR2 is YNNKEL (reference sequence). The CDR3 consists of 16 residues. V lost 6 bases and J lost 0, with 15 bases in between. The TEMRA cells underwent FACS enrichment, while the CD8+ and CD4+ T cells underwent negative isolation. The authors reverse transcribed roughly 0.5 to 1 ug RNA with random hexamers. By means of immunoSEQ multiplex PCR, TCR beta CDR3 spanning 54 Vbeta and 13 Jbeta underwent amplification. Each CDR3 protein gets one entry after TCRdb re-called the immunoSEQ multiplex PCR reads with MiXCR. The sample has 190,000 or so distinct CDR3 sequences, around 95% seen once.

The rearrangement joins TRBV3-1 to TRBJ2-1; D might be TRBD2 (6 bases). The sequence derives from a human donor with multiple sclerosis. Sample: CD4+ T cells from PBMCs. The CDR3 here is CASSRMTGDSYNEQFF. In DNA form, the CDR3 reads TGTGCCAGCAGTCGGATGACGGGGGACTCCTACAATGAGCAGTTCTTC.